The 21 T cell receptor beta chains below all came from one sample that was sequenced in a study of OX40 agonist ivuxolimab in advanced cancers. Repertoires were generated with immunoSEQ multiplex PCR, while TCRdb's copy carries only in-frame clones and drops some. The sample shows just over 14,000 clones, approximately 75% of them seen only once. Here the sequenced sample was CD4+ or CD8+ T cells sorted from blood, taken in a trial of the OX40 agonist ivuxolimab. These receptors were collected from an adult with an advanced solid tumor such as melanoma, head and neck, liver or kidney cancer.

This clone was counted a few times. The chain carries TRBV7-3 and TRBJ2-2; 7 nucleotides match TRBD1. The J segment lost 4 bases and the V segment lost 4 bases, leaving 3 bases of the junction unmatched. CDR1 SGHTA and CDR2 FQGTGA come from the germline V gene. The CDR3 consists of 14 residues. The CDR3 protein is CASSSGTATGELFF. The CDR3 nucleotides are TGTGCCAGCAGCTCCGGGACAGCCACCGGGGAGCTGTTTTTT.

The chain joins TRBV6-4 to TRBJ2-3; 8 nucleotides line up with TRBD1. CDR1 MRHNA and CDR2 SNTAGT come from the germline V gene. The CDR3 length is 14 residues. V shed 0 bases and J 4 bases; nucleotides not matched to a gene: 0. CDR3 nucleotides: TGTGCCAGCAGTGACTCACAGGGGGCAGATACGCAGTATTTT. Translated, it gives CASSDSQGADTQYF.

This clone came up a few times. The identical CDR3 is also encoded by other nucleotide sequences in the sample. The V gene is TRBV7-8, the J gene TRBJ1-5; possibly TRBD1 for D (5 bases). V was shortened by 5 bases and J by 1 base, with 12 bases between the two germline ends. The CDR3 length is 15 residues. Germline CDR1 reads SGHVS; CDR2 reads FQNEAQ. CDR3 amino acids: CASSLWGESNQPQHF. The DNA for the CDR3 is TGTGCCAGCAGCCTGTGGGGGGAGAGCAATCAGCCCCAGCATTTT.

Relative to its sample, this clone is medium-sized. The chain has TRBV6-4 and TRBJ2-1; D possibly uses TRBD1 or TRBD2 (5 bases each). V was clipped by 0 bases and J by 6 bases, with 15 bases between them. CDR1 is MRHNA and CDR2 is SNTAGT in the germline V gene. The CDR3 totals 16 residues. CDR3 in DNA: TGTGCCAGCAGTGACTCGGGACCCGACTCTTTCAATGAGCAGTTCTTC. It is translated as CASSDSGPDSFNEQFF.

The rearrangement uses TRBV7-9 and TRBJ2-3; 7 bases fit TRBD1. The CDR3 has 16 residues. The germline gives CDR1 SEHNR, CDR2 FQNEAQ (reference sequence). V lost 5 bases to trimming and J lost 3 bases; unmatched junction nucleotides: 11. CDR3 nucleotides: TGTGCCAGCAGCCGTAACACAGGGGCGGTGACAGATACGCAGTATTTT. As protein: CASSRNTGAVTDTQYF.

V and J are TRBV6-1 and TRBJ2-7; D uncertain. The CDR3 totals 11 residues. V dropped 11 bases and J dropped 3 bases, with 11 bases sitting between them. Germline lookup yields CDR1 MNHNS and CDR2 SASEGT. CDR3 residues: CASLGFYEQYF. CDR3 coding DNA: TGTGCCTCACTTGGGTTCTACGAGCAGTACTTC.

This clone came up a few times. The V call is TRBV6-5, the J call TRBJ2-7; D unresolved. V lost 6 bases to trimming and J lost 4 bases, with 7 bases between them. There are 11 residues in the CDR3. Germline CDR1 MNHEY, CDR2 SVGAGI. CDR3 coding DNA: TGTGCCAGCAGGGTTAGTTACGAGCAGTACTTC. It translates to CASRVSYEQYF.

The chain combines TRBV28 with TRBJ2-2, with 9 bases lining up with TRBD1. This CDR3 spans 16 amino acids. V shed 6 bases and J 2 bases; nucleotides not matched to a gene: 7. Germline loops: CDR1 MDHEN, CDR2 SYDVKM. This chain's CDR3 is CASREQGALNTGELFF. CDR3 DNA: TGTGCCAGCAGGGAACAGGGGGCTCTAAACACCGGGGAGCTGTTTTTT.

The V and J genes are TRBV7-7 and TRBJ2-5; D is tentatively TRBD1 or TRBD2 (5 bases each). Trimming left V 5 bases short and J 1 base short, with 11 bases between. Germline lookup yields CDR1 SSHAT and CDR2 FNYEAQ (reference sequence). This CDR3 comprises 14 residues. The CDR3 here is CASSPGRTQETQYF. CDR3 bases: TGTGCCAGCAGCCCGGGACGGACCCAAGAGACCCAGTACTTC. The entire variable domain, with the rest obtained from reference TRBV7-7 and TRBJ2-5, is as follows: GAGVSQSPRYKVTKRGQDVTLRCDPISSHATLYWYQQALGQGPEFLTYFNYEAQPDKSGLPSDRFSAERPEGSISTLTIQRTEQRDSAMYRCASSPGRTQETQYFGPGTRLLVL.

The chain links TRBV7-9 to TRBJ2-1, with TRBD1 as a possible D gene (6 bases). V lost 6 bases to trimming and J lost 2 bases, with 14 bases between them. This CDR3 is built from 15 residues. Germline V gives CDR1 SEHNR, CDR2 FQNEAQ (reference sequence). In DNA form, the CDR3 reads TGTGCCAGCAGTCAACAGGGTTCGACCTACAATGAGCAGTTCTTC. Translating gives CASSQQGSTYNEQFF.

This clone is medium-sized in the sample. The CDR3 nucleotides are TGCGCCAGCAGTGATGGCGGCCCCAGCACAGATACGCAGTATTTT. Its protein is CASSDGGPSTDTQYF. The chain uses TRBV10-1 and TRBJ2-3; D is undetermined. The CDR3 runs 15 residues. The V gene lost 3 bases and the J gene lost 0 bases, with 10 bases spanning the gap. Germline V gene sequence: CDR1 WNHNN, CDR2 SYGVQD (reference sequence).

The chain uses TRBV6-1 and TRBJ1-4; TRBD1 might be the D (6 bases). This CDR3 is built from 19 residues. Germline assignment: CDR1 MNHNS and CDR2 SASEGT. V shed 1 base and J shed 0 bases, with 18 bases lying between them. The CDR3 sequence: CASSEVEGGRVTTNEKLFF. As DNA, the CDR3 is TGTGCCAGCAGTGAAGTCGAGGGGGGCAGGGTTACAACTAATGAAAAACTGTTTTTT.

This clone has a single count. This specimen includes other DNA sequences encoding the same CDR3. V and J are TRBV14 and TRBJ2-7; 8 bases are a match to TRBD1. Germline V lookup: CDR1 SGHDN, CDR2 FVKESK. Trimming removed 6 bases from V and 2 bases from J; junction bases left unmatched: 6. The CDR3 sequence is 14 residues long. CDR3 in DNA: TGTGCCAGCAGAGGGCAGGGGGCACCCTACGAGCAGTACTTC. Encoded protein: CASRGQGAPYEQYF. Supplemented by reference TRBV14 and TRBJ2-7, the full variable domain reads EAGVTQFPSHSVIEKGQTVTLRCDPISGHDNLYWYRRVMGKEIKFLLHFVKESKQDESGMPNNRFLAERTGGTYSTLKVQPAELEDSGVYFCASRGQGAPYEQYFGPGTRLTVT.

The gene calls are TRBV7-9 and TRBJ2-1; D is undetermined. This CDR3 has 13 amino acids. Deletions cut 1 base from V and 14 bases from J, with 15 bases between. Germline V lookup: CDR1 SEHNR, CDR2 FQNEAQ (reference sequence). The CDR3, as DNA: TGTGCCAGCAGCTTAGGATCTGGGTCAGTGGAGTTCTTC. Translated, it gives CASSLGSGSVEFF.

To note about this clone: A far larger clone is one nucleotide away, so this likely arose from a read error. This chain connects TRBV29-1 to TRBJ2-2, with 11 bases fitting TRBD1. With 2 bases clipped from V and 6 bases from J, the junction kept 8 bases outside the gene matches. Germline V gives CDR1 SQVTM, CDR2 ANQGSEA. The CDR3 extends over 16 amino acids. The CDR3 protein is CSVESGGTGGPGELFF. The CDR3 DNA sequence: TGCAGCGTTGAATCGGGGGGGACAGGGGGACCCGGGGAGCTGTTTTTT.

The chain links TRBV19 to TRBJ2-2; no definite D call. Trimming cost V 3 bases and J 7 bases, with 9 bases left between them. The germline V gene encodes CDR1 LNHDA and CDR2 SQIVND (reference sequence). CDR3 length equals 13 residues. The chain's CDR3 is CASSIGGNGELFF. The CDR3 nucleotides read TGTGCCAGTAGTATTGGTGGTAACGGGGAGCTGTTTTTT.

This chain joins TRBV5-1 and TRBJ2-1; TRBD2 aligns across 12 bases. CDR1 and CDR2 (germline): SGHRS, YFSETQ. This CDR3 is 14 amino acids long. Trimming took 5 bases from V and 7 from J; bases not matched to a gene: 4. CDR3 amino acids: CASRPSGRENEQFF. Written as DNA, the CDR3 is TGCGCCAGCAGGCCTAGCGGGAGGGAGAATGAGCAGTTCTTC.

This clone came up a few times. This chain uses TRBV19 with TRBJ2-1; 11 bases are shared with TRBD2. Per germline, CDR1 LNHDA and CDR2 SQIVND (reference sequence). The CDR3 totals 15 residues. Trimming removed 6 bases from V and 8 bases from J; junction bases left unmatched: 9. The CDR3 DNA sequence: TGTGCCAGTAGGATTAGCGGGAGGGCCGGAGATGAGCAGTTCTTC. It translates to CASRISGRAGDEQFF.

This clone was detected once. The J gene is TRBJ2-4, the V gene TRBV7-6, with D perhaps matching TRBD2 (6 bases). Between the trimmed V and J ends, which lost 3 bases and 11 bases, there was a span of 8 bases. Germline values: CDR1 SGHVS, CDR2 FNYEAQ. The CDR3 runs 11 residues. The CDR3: CASSFGEVQYF. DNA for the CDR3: TGTGCCAGCAGCTTTGGGGAGGTTCAGTACTTC.

The DNA for the CDR3 is TGTGCCAGCAGCTCAGGGACGGTCTATGGCTACACCTTC. This sequence encodes CASSSGTVYGYTF. The rearrangement joins TRBV5-6 to TRBJ1-2; possible D gene TRBD1, 5 bases. The CDR3 covers 13 residues. Trimming shortened V by 3 bases and J by 4 bases, and 10 bases separated the two germline ends. CDR1 and CDR2 (germline): SGHDT, YYEEEE.

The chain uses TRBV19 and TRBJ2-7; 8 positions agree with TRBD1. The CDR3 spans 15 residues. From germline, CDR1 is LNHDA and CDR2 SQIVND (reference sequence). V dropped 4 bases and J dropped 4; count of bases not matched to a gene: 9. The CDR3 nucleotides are TGTGCCAGTAGTAACCCGGCAGGGGGCACATACGAGCAGTACTTC. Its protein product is CASSNPAGGTYEQYF.